The 7 T cell receptor beta chains below were found in one sample sequenced in a study of PD-1 blockade in classical Hodgkin lymphoma. Repertoires were generated with immunoSEQ multiplex PCR, while TCRdb's copy carries only in-frame clones and drops some. The sample holds tens of thousands of clones, 90% seen once. After autologous stem cell transplantation all patients relapsed, and prior brentuximab vedotin exposure differed between cohorts. Specimen: peripheral blood mononuclear cells (PBMCs), collected at baseline. These receptors came from a human donor with classical Hodgkin lymphoma.

This chain links TRBV10-3 with TRBJ1-1; no firm D call. V lost 2 bases and J lost 5, with 6 bases in between. The CDR3 spans 12 residues. CDR1 and CDR2 (germline): ENHRY, SYGVKD. CDR3 region: CAISEAMTEAFF. In nucleotides, the CDR3 is TGTGCCATCAGTGAGGCTATGACTGAAGCTTTCTTT.

The genes are TRBV27 and TRBJ1-5; D not certain. V lost 2 bases, J lost 0 bases, and 5 bases lay in between. CDR1 is MNHEY and CDR2 is SMNVEV in the germline V gene (reference sequence). There are 14 residues in the CDR3. The CDR3 here is CASSLSYSNQPQHF. DNA of the CDR3: TGTGCCAGCAGTTTAAGTTATAGCAATCAGCCCCAGCATTTT.

V usage is TRBV10-1 and J usage is TRBJ2-7; D remains unclear. CDR1 and CDR2 from the germline V gene are WNHNN and SYGVQD (reference sequence). The V and J ends lost 3 bases and 2 bases respectively, with 11 bases between them. The CDR3 contains 14 residues. The CDR3 nucleotides are TGCGCCAGCAGTGATGGCGTAGACCCCTACGAGCAGTACTTC. Translated: CASSDGVDPYEQYF.

The chain joins TRBV27 to TRBJ1-6; no reliable D call. The germline CDR1 and CDR2 sequences are MNHEY and SMNVEV (reference sequence). Deletions cut 1 base from V and 7 bases from J, with 2 bases between. The CDR3 has 12 residues. In DNA form, the CDR3 reads TGTGCCAGCAGTTTATTGAATTCACCCCTCCACTTT. Its translation is CASSLLNSPLHF.

The gene calls are TRBV4-1 and TRBJ2-1, with D perhaps TRBD2 (6 bases). From germline, CDR1 is MGHRA and CDR2 YSYEKL. The CDR3 runs 12 residues. Trimming removed 6 bases from V and 7 bases from J, with 10 bases in between. The CDR3 DNA reads TGCGCCAGCAGTCGGGACTTGAATGAGCAGTTCTTC. It specifies CASSRDLNEQFF.

This chain joins TRBV6-5 and TRBJ2-7, with 7 bases that match TRBD1. J lost 3 bases, V lost 1 base, and 3 bases had no gene match. The CDR3 is 14 amino acids. Germline assignment: CDR1 MNHEY and CDR2 SVGAGI. DNA for the CDR3: TGTGCCAGCAGTTACTTACAGGGGATCTACGAGCAGTACTTC. It translates to CASSYLQGIYEQYF.

V usage is TRBV6-6 and J usage is TRBJ2-7; TRBD2 aligns across 16 bases. Losses at the gene ends were 7 bases for V and 5 bases for J; bases not matched to a gene: 5. The CDR3 loop spans 15 amino acids. Germline V gives CDR1 MNHNY, CDR2 SVGAGI (reference sequence). DNA of the CDR3: TGTGCCAGCATGGGGACTAGCGGGAGGGAAAACGAGCAGTACTTC. This codes for CASMGTSGRENEQYF.